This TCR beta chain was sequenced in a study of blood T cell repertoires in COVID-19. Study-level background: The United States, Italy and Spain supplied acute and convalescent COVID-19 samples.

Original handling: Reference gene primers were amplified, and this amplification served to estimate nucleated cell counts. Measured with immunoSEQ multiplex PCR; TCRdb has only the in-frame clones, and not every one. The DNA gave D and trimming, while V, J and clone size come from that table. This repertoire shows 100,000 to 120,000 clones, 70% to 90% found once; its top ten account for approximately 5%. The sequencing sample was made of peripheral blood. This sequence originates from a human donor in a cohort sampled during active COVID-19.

CDR3 region: CASATGGAETQYF. The CDR3 DNA reads TGTGCCAGCGCGACAGGGGGCGCAGAGACCCAGTACTTC. The chain combines TRBV6-5 with TRBJ2-5, with TRBD1 matching 10 bases. Trimming removed 8 bases from V and 4 bases from J; junction bases left unmatched: 4. The CDR3 runs to 13 residues. Germline CDR1 reads MNHEY; CDR2 reads SVGAGI.